The clone carrying this T cell receptor (beta chain) was seen more than once but under ten times. Germline V gene sequence: CDR1 SGHTA, CDR2 FQGNSA. The CDR3 consists of 14 residues. Trimming pared 0 bases from V and 2 bases from J, leaving 6 bases between. This record comes from a study of Graves' ophthalmopathy and Graves' hyperthyroidism. Using RNA transcripts, the TCR beta CDR3 regions were amplified. The workflow started with a first-round RT-PCR run with HTBI primers and then moved on to a second-round multiplex PCR. TCRdb reprocessed the multiplex PCR reads with MiXCR, giving one entry per CDR3 protein. The sample has a few hundred thousand distinct CDR3 sequences; roughly 40% are singletons.

This receptor was identified in an adult man with Graves' hyperthyroidism. Material for sequencing was peripheral blood or thyroid tissue (not recorded which). The J gene is TRBJ2-3, the V gene TRBV7-2; D gene uncertain. The chain's CDR3 is CASSLARYTDTQYF. The CDR3 DNA is TGTGCCAGCAGCTTAGCTAGATACACAGATACGCAGTATTTT.